The 22 T cell receptor beta chains listed next were all sequenced from one sample in a study of cytomegalovirus exposure and HLA in healthy donors. PCR amplification relied on 60 Vbeta primers (plus 13 Jbeta primers). Libraries were prepared by immunoSEQ multiplex PCR; TCRdb keeps only in-frame clonotypes and omits some of them. The profile shows 150,000 to 200,000 clones, around three quarters of them singletons. Source material: PBMCs. The receptors come from a woman between 50 and 59 years old in good health and CMV-seronegative.

The rearrangement links TRBV28 to TRBJ2-7; TRBD1 is a possible D gene (5 bases). The CDR3 has 13 amino acids. The germline V and J ends were trimmed by 4 bases and 5 bases, with 12 bases remaining between them. The germline CDR1 and CDR2 sequences are MDHEN and SYDVKM. CDR3 nucleotide sequence: TGTGCCAGCAGTTCCCAGGGTTCTGACGAGCAGTACTTC. Protein: CASSSQGSDEQYF.

The chain recombines TRBV10-3 with TRBJ2-1, with D possibly being TRBD2 (7 bases). CDR1 and CDR2 from the germline V gene are ENHRY and SYGVKD. The CDR3 consists of 16 residues. The germline V and J ends were trimmed by 2 bases and 7 bases, with 18 bases remaining between them. The CDR3 DNA sequence: TGTGCCATCAGTGAGGCGGGGGCGGGGCGTCGGAATGAGCAGTTCTTC. It translates to CAISEAGAGRRNEQFF.

This sequence joins TRBV30 and TRBJ1-1, with 9 positions matching TRBD1. This CDR3 is built from 14 residues. V lost 0 bases to trimming and J lost 3 bases; unmatched junction nucleotides: 2. The germline V gene encodes CDR1 GTSNPN and CDR2 SVGIG (reference sequence). The CDR3 nucleotides read TGTGCCTGGAGTGTACGACAGGGGGACACTGAAGCTTTCTTT. Amino acids: CAWSVRQGDTEAFF.

The V gene is TRBV18, the J gene TRBJ1-2; 7 nucleotides line up with TRBD1. The CDR3 covers 15 residues. Trimming removed 3 bases from V and 5 bases from J; junction bases left unmatched: 9. In germline, CDR1 is KGHSH, CDR2 LQKENI. The CDR3 DNA reads TGTGCCAGCTCACCCCAAGGGGGCAGGGATTATGGCTACACCTTC. Translation gives CASSPQGGRDYGYTF.

The chain couples TRBV2 to TRBJ2-7, with 9 positions matching TRBD1. The CDR3 runs 15 residues. V lost 5 bases to trimming and J lost 3 bases; unmatched junction nucleotides: 8. Looked up from germline, CDR1 is SNHLY and CDR2 is FYNNEI. In DNA form, the CDR3 reads TGTGCCAGCAGTTCGGGACAGGGAAGAGGCTACGAGCAGTACTTC. Residues: CASSSGQGRGYEQYF.

This clone was found a few times. The chain combines TRBV28 with TRBJ1-1, with D possibly being TRBD1 (5 bases). Germline V CDR1 and CDR2: MDHEN, SYDVKM. The CDR3 contains 16 residues. The germline V and J ends were trimmed by 2 bases and 2 bases, with 15 bases remaining between them. The DNA for the CDR3 is TGTGCCAGCAGTTTAGGGTCTCAGGGCTCCAACACTGAAGCTTTCTTT. This sequence encodes CASSLGSQGSNTEAFF.

The V gene is TRBV27, the J gene TRBJ1-5; D possibly corresponds to TRBD1 (6 bases). The CDR3 loop spans 16 amino acids. V lost 5 bases to trimming and J lost 2 bases, with 16 bases between them. Germline V gene lookup returns CDR1 MNHEY and CDR2 SMNVEV (reference sequence). The CDR3 loop is CASSPHRGGGNQPQHF. As DNA, the CDR3 is TGTGCCAGCAGTCCTCATCGGGGGGGCGGCAATCAGCCCCAGCATTTT.

The chain uses TRBV7-8 and TRBJ1-1; D gene unclear. Trimming left V 3 bases short and J 0 bases short, with 2 bases between. This CDR3 is built from 12 residues. Germline V gene data show CDR1 as SGHVS and CDR2 as FQNEAQ. CDR3 in DNA: TGTGCCAGCAGCTTCATGAACACTGAAGCTTTCTTT. This codes for CASSFMNTEAFF.

This chain connects TRBV28 to TRBJ2-5, with TRBD1 matching over 8 bases. Germline loops: CDR1 MDHEN, CDR2 SYDVKM. The V segment lost 5 bases and the J segment 3 bases; nucleotides outside the gene matches: 11. CDR3 length: 16 residues. The CDR3 is CASSPRPGQEEETQYF. The CDR3 bases are TGTGCCAGCAGTCCACGACCGGGACAGGAAGAAGAGACCCAGTACTTC.

The rearrangement links TRBV30 to TRBJ2-6; D is possibly TRBD1 (6 bases). This CDR3 has 16 amino acids. Between the trimmed V and J ends, which lost 4 bases and 4 bases, there was a span of 17 bases. Germline V gene data show CDR1 as GTSNPN and CDR2 as SVGIG (reference sequence). Here the CDR3 reads CAWNSQGMSGANVLTF. The CDR3 DNA is TGTGCCTGGAATAGCCAGGGGATGAGCGGGGCCAACGTCCTGACTTTC.

The chain uses TRBV28 and TRBJ2-3, with TRBD1 identical over 7 bases. This CDR3 contains 12 residues. After removal of 5 bases from V and 4 bases from J, the junction contained 0 bases not matched to a gene. The germline gives CDR1 MDHEN, CDR2 SYDVKM. CDR3 sequence: CASSRGPDTQYF. Here the CDR3 DNA reads TGTGCCAGCAGTAGGGGGCCAGATACGCAGTATTTT.

The chain recombines TRBV19 with TRBJ2-3; TRBD2 matches 10 bases. J was trimmed by 2 bases and V by 3 bases; bases with no gene match: 2. Germline V gene data show CDR1 as LNHDA and CDR2 as SQIVND (reference sequence). The CDR3 consists of 15 residues. The CDR3 nucleotides are TGTGCCAGTAGTATTCTAGCGGGGGTCACAGATACGCAGTATTTT. Its protein is CASSILAGVTDTQYF.

This clone was seen more than once but under ten times. This rearrangement joins TRBV30 to TRBJ2-7, with 8 bases lining up with TRBD2. With V trimmed by 4 bases and J by 7 bases, 9 bases remained unmatched. This CDR3 is 13 amino acids long. Germline assignment: CDR1 GTSNPN and CDR2 SVGIG (reference sequence). In nucleotides, the CDR3 is TGTGCCTGGATGCCGGGAGGGACGTGGGAGCAGTACTTC. This sequence encodes CAWMPGGTWEQYF.

The chain couples TRBV30 to TRBJ2-7; D unclear. Trimming shortened V by 2 bases and J by 0 bases, and 14 bases separated the two germline ends. CDR1 and CDR2 (germline): GTSNPN, SVGIG (reference sequence). This CDR3 region has 15 residues. The CDR3: CAWSPARRRSYEQYF. DNA of the CDR3: TGTGCCTGGAGTCCCGCCAGGCGTCGCTCCTACGAGCAGTACTTC.

The V and J genes are TRBV6-5 and TRBJ1-2, with D hard to call. The CDR3 consists of 13 residues. The V gene lost 2 bases and the J gene lost 7 bases, with 11 bases spanning the gap. Germline CDR1 is MNHEY and CDR2 is SVGAGI. CDR3 residues: CASSYEPAGGYTF. The CDR3 region has the DNA TGTGCCAGCAGTTACGAGCCCGCCGGTGGCTACACCTTC.

This chain links TRBV7-2 with TRBJ2-1; D may be TRBD1 (5 bases). CDR1 SGHTA and CDR2 FQGNSA come from the germline V gene. V was trimmed by 1 base and J by 10 bases, leaving 14 bases between them. The CDR3 has 14 amino acids. The CDR3 nucleotides are TGTGCCAGCAGCTTAGAACCCCAGTGGGGCGAGCAGTTCTTC. Amino acids: CASSLEPQWGEQFF.

This sequence joins TRBV7-8 and TRBJ2-7; the D is unclear. V was shortened by 0 bases and J by 7 bases, with 13 bases between the two germline ends. Germline V gives CDR1 SGHVS, CDR2 FQNEAQ. CDR3 length: 14 amino acids. This chain's CDR3 is CASSLAALPGEQYF. The CDR3 DNA is TGTGCCAGCAGCTTAGCGGCCCTCCCAGGTGAGCAGTACTTC.

Only a few counts were recorded for this clone. The genes are TRBV14 and TRBJ2-5, with a tentative D call TRBD1 (6 bases). Germline V gene sequence: CDR1 SGHDN, CDR2 FVKESK. The CDR3 is 15 residues long. Between the trimmed V and J ends, which lost 5 bases and 2 bases, there was a span of 15 bases. CDR3 region: CASSYRQEDQETQYF. In DNA form, the CDR3 reads TGTGCCAGCAGCTACCGACAGGAGGATCAAGAGACCCAGTACTTC.

V is TRBV6-5 and J is TRBJ2-3, with D possibly being TRBD2 (7 bases). Deletions cut 0 bases from V and 4 bases from J, with 14 bases between. The CDR3 is 16 amino acids. The germline V gene encodes CDR1 MNHEY and CDR2 SVGAGI. The CDR3 DNA follows: TGTGCCAGCAGTTACTCGATGGGGGGGCTCCCAGATACGCAGTATTTT. It specifies CASSYSMGGLPDTQYF.

The sample holds a few counts of this clone. The chain couples TRBV11-2 to TRBJ2-1; 10 bases fit TRBD2. V shed 0 bases and J 4 bases; nucleotides not matched to a gene: 3. The V gene's germline CDR1 is SGHAT and CDR2 FQNNGV. The CDR3 runs 16 residues. The CDR3 coding sequence is TGTGCCAGCAGCTTAGATCTAGCGGGAGTTTACAATGAGCAGTTCTTC. Its protein product is CASSLDLAGVYNEQFF. Using reference TRBV11-2 and TRBJ2-1 for the parts outside the CDR3, the full variable domain is EAGVAQSPRYKIIEKRQSVAFWCNPISGHATLYWYQQILGQGPKLLIQFQNNGVVDDSQLPKDRFSAERLKGVDSTLKIQPAKLEDSAVYLCASSLDLAGVYNEQFFGPGTRLTVL.

V and J are TRBV5-6 and TRBJ2-3; TRBD2 matches 9 bases. The CDR3 is 16 amino acids. CDR1 and CDR2 (germline): SGHDT, YYEEEE. J gave up 2 bases and V 3 bases, and 7 bases lay outside the gene matches. DNA of the CDR3: TGTGCCAGCAGCTCCGCTAGCGGGGCGAACACAGATACGCAGTATTTT. Protein sequence: CASSSASGANTDTQYF.

V and J are TRBV5-1 and TRBJ2-3; TRBD1 matches at 9 bases. CDR3 length: 14 residues. With V trimmed by 4 bases and J by 1 base, 1 base remained unmatched. The germline gives CDR1 SGHRS, CDR2 YFSETQ. The CDR3 sequence is CASSRTGGTDTQYF. DNA for the CDR3: TGCGCCAGCAGCCGGACAGGGGGCACAGATACGCAGTATTTT.